The T cell receptor (beta chain) described here comes from a study of low-dose radiotherapy and immunotherapy resistance in tumors (dated by TCRdb to 2021 to 2024). About the study as a whole: Cohort 1 received 0.5 Gy per fraction every 2 weeks, with a prescribed total PTV dose of 6.5 Gy. Nivolumab was administered intravenously as a 240 mg flat dose every two weeks, and ipilimumab was administered intravenously at 1 mg/kg every six weeks. The translational analysis covered eight patients: three from the first dose cohort and the first five from the second dose cohort. No randomization into treatment groups was done for the people taking part in the trial. Patients in Cohort 2 were given 1 Gy per fraction every two weeks, for a total of 13 Gy across 26 weeks. Aspirin 300 mg was taken orally once daily by patients for four cycles, starting on cycle 1 day 1. Every two weeks, patients got intravenous cyclophosphamide at 200 mg/m2, given one day ahead of each radiation and immunotherapy administration.

This clonotype was observed a few times. This clone's antigen is unknown. The sample holds no much larger clone one base away, and base qualities are not on file. To make first-strand cDNA, Superscript III was used along with a set of TRAV- and TRBV-specific primers so that both the TCRalpha and TCRbeta chains were covered. TCRs were amplified with Phusion for approximately 20 PCR cycles using a constant-region primer together with the adapter attached to the V primers. The isolated mRNA was amplified using the MessageAmp II aRNA Amplification Kit, with in vitro transcription performed for roughly 16 hours at 37 degrees C. The Dynabeads mRNA DIRECT Purification Kit was used to isolate mRNA for TCR sequencing. Indexed Illumina adapters were added in a second Phusion PCR of 20 to 25 cycles, after which AMPure XP beads were used to purify the products. An Illumina MiniSeq instrument was used to deep-sequence the TCRalpha and TCRbeta libraries. Regarding the original processing steps: Custom Perl scripts were used to pool TCR sequences that encoded the same protein, to remove out-of-frame sequences, and to calculate the abundance of each clonotype. TCR sequences supported by only a single read were excluded from analysis. The metrics used to describe the repertoires included Shannon entropy, Gini index, clonality, richness, and the frequency of TCRs shared between repertoires. TCRdb passed the public sequencing reads through fastp at Q25 and MiXCR, retaining productive beta sequences. Each record represents a unique CDR3 protein, reported with the most common genes and DNA among its rows. The V and J calls follow TCRdb's processing rather than the paper's. Present in this sample are 30,000 to 45,000 distinct CDR3 sequences, around 21% of which were seen just once. The ten top clones hold roughly 9.4% of the sample.

Interpreted using the paper, the time point label stands for: after trial treatment. The sample's treatment or condition label, decoded: LDRT plus nivolumab, ipilimumab, low-dose cyclophosphamide and aspirin (RACIN trial). Donors were enrolled in RACIN, a single-arm phase I dose-escalation trial in which nivolumab, ipilimumab, aspirin, low-dose cyclophosphamide and low-dose radiotherapy were combined. To be eligible, a patient needed to have an advanced solid tumor that was TIL-negative. As encoded in the germline V gene, CDR1 is SGHAT while CDR2 is FQNNGV. V drops 5 bases and J drops 8 bases, leaving 10 bases in between. CDR3 length: 12 amino acids, cysteine to phenylalanine. Only the CDR3 DNA stays, 36 bases, in frame from base 1.

The V and J genes are TRBV11-2 and TRBJ2-1; the D gene identity is not certain. The source of this sequence is a female donor with ovarian cancer. Sequencing was performed on PBMCs, taken after low-dose radiotherapy plus immunotherapy. The DNA sequence is TGTGCCAGCAGCAAAGACCCCGATGAGCAGTTCTTC. Translated, this is CASSKDPDEQFF.